The next 23 T cell receptor beta chains were all read from a single sample in a study of blood T cell repertoires in COVID-19. Assay: immunoSEQ multiplex PCR; the TCRdb copy retains only in-frame clones and omits some. The table shows roughly 100,000 clones, with around 90% occurring only once. Source material: peripheral blood. All receptors come from a man in his forties or fifties with COVID-19, enrolled during active disease.

This rearrangement joins TRBV3-1 (or the pseudogene TRBV3-2) to TRBJ2-2, with 11 bases matching TRBD2. With V trimmed by 6 bases and J by 5 bases, 14 bases remained unmatched. Germline CDR1 and CDR2: LGHDT and YNNKEL (reference sequence). CDR3 length equals 18 residues. The CDR3 region has the DNA TGTGCCAGCAGTCTCACTCCTACCCTAGCGGGGGGTACCGGGGAGCTGTTTTTT. Its translation is CASSLTPTLAGGTGELFF.

V and J are TRBV19 and TRBJ2-7; D might be TRBD1 (6 bases). This CDR3 has 15 residues. Trimming left V 2 bases short and J 3 bases short, with 14 bases between. Germline assignment: CDR1 LNHDA and CDR2 SQIVND (reference sequence). In DNA form, the CDR3 reads TGTGCCAGTAGTATAAAACAGGGCCAACTCTACGAGCAGTACTTC. This sequence encodes CASSIKQGQLYEQYF.

The V call is TRBV9, the J call TRBJ1-4; 8 bases are a match to TRBD1. The length of the CDR3 is 16 residues. J lost 8 bases, V lost 4 bases, and 13 bases had no gene match. The germline V gene encodes CDR1 SGDLS and CDR2 YYNGEE. This CDR3 is CASSLDSRGREEKLFF. The CDR3, as DNA: TGTGCCAGCAGCCTGGACTCCAGGGGGCGGGAGGAAAAACTGTTTTTT.

The chain uses TRBV11-2 and TRBJ2-2; D possibly corresponds to TRBD1 (6 bases). The CDR3 runs 16 residues. Trimming pared 5 bases from V and 0 bases from J, leaving 13 bases between. Germline lookup yields CDR1 SGHAT and CDR2 FQNNGV. The CDR3 here is CASSGRDTTNTGELFF. The CDR3, as DNA: TGTGCCAGCAGCGGACGGGACACTACGAACACCGGGGAGCTGTTTTTT.

CDR3 nucleotides: TGTGCCAGCAGTTTTCGGCAGGGCGGTACCGGGGAGCTGTTTTTT. Residues: CASSFRQGGTGELFF. The V call is TRBV28, the J call TRBJ2-2, with D possibly being TRBD1 (5 bases). The CDR3 totals 15 residues. V was pared by 3 bases and J by 5 bases, with 13 bases between. The germline gives CDR1 MDHEN, CDR2 SYDVKM.

This clone was detected once. This chain uses TRBV5-1 with TRBJ1-6; 8 bases are shared with TRBD1. This CDR3 is built from 16 residues. From germline, CDR1 is SGHRS and CDR2 YFSETQ. The trim removed 3 bases at V and 5 bases at J, leaving 7 bases unmatched. This CDR3 reads CASSSRTGLNNSPLHF. The CDR3 DNA is TGCGCCAGCAGCTCCCGGACAGGGTTAAATAATTCACCCCTCCACTTT.

V is TRBV5-1 and J is TRBJ1-3; a possible D gene is TRBD1 (5 bases). Germline V lookup: CDR1 SGHRS, CDR2 YFSETQ. Trimming removed 3 bases at V and 4 bases at J, with 11 bases between. The CDR3 extends over 14 amino acids. The CDR3 loop reads CASSSEGVGNTIYF. CDR3 bases: TGCGCCAGCAGCTCGGAAGGGGTCGGAAACACCATATATTTT.

The rearrangement uses TRBV6-5 and TRBJ2-5; weak D call: TRBD1 (5 bases). The CDR3 sequence is 14 residues long. Germline CDR1 and CDR2: MNHEY and SVGAGI. Trimming stripped 0 bases from V and 3 bases from J, with 8 bases between. The CDR3 nucleotides read TGTGCCAGCAGTTACTCGAAGACAGAAGAGACCCAGTACTTC. Translation: CASSYSKTEETQYF.

This rearrangement joins TRBV5-6 to TRBJ1-2; D unclear. Germline CDR1 is SGHDT and CDR2 is YYEEEE. CDR3 size: 14 residues. The V end was cut by 3 bases, the J end by 6 bases, with 15 bases between. CDR3 in amino acids: CASSYAYLVDGYTF. CDR3 nucleotide sequence: TGTGCCAGCAGCTACGCCTATTTGGTGGATGGCTACACCTTC.

A single count supports this clone. Relative to the germline gene, one junction end is altered; a read error may explain this. This chain uses TRBV7-7 with TRBJ2-3, with TRBD2 identical over 13 bases. Germline V CDR1 and CDR2: SSHAT, FNYEAQ (reference sequence). The CDR3 totals 19 residues. This CDR3 reads CASSLRISGTSGGTDTQYF. Here the CDR3 DNA reads TGTGCTAGCAGCTTAAGGATCAGTGGGACTAGCGGGGGCACAGATACGCAGTATTTT.

V is TRBV15 and J is TRBJ1-2, with a tentative D call TRBD1 (5 bases). Between the trimmed V and J ends, which lost 3 bases and 4 bases, there was a span of 9 bases. This CDR3 is 13 amino acids long. Germline V CDR1 and CDR2: LNHNV, YYDKDF (reference sequence). For the CDR3, the DNA is TGTGCCACCAGCAGGGGGCCGATCTATGGCTACACCTTC. Its translation is CATSRGPIYGYTF.

V is TRBV2 and J is TRBJ1-1, with 8 bases identical to TRBD1. CDR1 and CDR2 (germline): SNHLY, FYNNEI. This CDR3 is built from 14 residues. With 7 bases clipped from V and 1 base from J, the junction kept 5 bases outside the gene matches. CDR3 residues: CASTTGTGNTEAFF. In DNA, the CDR3 is TGTGCCAGCACGACTGGGACAGGGAACACTGAAGCTTTCTTT.

The CDR3 sequence is CAWRSLEGGTYEQYF. Written as DNA, the CDR3 is TGTGCCTGGAGGTCTCTGGAGGGGGGGACGTACGAGCAGTACTTC. The chain employs TRBV30 and TRBJ2-7; a weak D match, TRBD2 (7 bases). Trimming left V 3 bases short and J 4 bases short, with 19 bases between. Germline values: CDR1 GTSNPN, CDR2 SVGIG (reference sequence). CDR3 length: 15 residues.

The chain links TRBV10-3 to TRBJ1-1; 7 nucleotides align to TRBD1. Germline V gene data show CDR1 as ENHRY and CDR2 as SYGVKD. J gave up 1 base and V 4 bases, and 0 bases lay outside the gene matches. The CDR3 totals 13 residues. The CDR3 sequence is CAISGQGNTEAFF. CDR3 in DNA: TGTGCCATCAGTGGACAGGGGAACACTGAAGCTTTCTTT.

The rearrangement joins TRBV27 to TRBJ2-3; 10 bases fit TRBD2. The germline CDR1 and CDR2 sequences are MNHEY and SMNVEV (reference sequence). The CDR3 contains 18 residues. The junction had 17 bases not matched to a gene; V was cut back by 5 bases and J by 6 bases. The CDR3 nucleotides are TGTGCCAGCAGTCCCGGACCAGCGACTAGCGGGTTTCAGGATACGCAGTATTTT. Protein sequence: CASSPGPATSGFQDTQYF.

CDR3 bases: TGCGCCAGCAGCTTGGATCAGGCTGGCTATGGCTACACCTTC. Protein: CASSLDQAGYGYTF. The chain is built from TRBV5-1 and TRBJ1-2, with unresolved D. This CDR3 is 14 amino acids long. CDR1 and CDR2 from the germline V gene are SGHRS and YFSETQ. The V end lost 0 bases, the J end lost 4 bases, and 10 bases lay between the germline ends.

A few counts support this clone. The rearrangement links TRBV18 to TRBJ2-2; no firm D call. Germline-derived CDR1 and CDR2 are KGHSH and LQKENI. CDR3 size: 16 residues. The V gene lost 6 bases and the J gene lost 1 base, with 15 bases spanning the gap. The DNA for the CDR3 is TGTGCCAGCTCCGATCGGGTTGATGGGAACACCGGGGAGCTGTTTTTT. Translated, it gives CASSDRVDGNTGELFF.

This chain connects TRBV27 to TRBJ2-3; possibly TRBD2 for D (5 bases). This CDR3 contains 13 residues. V shed 2 bases and J shed 3 bases, with 6 bases lying between them. Germline lookup yields CDR1 MNHEY and CDR2 SMNVEV (reference sequence). For the CDR3, the DNA is TGTGCCAGCAGTTTAGAGGGAACAGATACGCAGTATTTT. It yields the protein CASSLEGTDTQYF.

Points on this clone: The same CDR3 also results from other DNA sequences found in this sample. The rearrangement links TRBV24-1 to TRBJ1-5, with D unclear. The CDR3 covers 13 residues. Deletions cut 4 bases from V and 7 bases from J, with 10 bases between. From germline, CDR1 is KGHDR and CDR2 SFDVKD. The CDR3 reads CATSDPGGQPQHF. The CDR3 nucleotides read TGTGCCACCAGTGACCCGGGCGGGCAGCCCCAGCATTTT.

The chain has TRBV2 and TRBJ1-1, with D possibly matching TRBD1 (5 bases). V was shortened by 4 bases and J by 4 bases, with 13 bases between the two germline ends. Germline values: CDR1 SNHLY, CDR2 FYNNEI. There are 14 residues in the CDR3. CDR3 in DNA: TGTGCCAGCAGTGGCTCGGGGGTGGGCACTGAAGCTTTCTTT. This encodes CASSGSGVGTEAFF.

The rearrangement links TRBV5-4 to TRBJ2-1; 15 nucleotides agree with TRBD2. Trimming removed 5 bases from V and 7 bases from J; junction bases left unmatched: 7. CDR3 length equals 16 residues. CDR1 SGHNT and CDR2 YYREEE come from the germline V gene (reference sequence). CDR3 bases: TGTGCCAGCAGAGGCAGCGGACTAGCGGGGGGGAATGAGCAGTTCTTC. Encoded protein: CASRGSGLAGGNEQFF. The full variable domain, in which reference TRBV5-4 and TRBJ2-1 provide the parts outside the CDR3, is ETGVTQSPTHLIKTRGQQVTLRCSSQSGHNTVSWYQQALGQGPQFIFQYYREEENGRGNFPPRFSGLQFPNYSSELNVNALELDDSALYLCASRGSGLAGGNEQFFGPGTRLTVL.

V is TRBV19 and J is TRBJ2-2; no firm D call. V was shortened by 3 bases and J by 2 bases, with 4 bases between the two germline ends. The CDR3 contains 13 residues. CDR1 and CDR2 (germline): LNHDA, SQIVND (reference sequence). The CDR3 loop reads CASSIHNTGELFF. CDR3 bases: TGTGCCAGTAGTATTCATAACACCGGGGAGCTGTTTTTT.

The J gene is TRBJ2-1, the V gene TRBV5-1; 10 nucleotides line up with TRBD2. The CDR3 covers 16 residues. With 2 bases clipped from V and 1 base from J, the junction kept 3 bases outside the gene matches. The germline V gene encodes CDR1 SGHRS and CDR2 YFSETQ. CDR3 coding DNA: TGCGCCAGCAGCTTTATGACTAGCGGGTCCTACAATGAGCAGTTCTTC. Translating it yields CASSFMTSGSYNEQFF.